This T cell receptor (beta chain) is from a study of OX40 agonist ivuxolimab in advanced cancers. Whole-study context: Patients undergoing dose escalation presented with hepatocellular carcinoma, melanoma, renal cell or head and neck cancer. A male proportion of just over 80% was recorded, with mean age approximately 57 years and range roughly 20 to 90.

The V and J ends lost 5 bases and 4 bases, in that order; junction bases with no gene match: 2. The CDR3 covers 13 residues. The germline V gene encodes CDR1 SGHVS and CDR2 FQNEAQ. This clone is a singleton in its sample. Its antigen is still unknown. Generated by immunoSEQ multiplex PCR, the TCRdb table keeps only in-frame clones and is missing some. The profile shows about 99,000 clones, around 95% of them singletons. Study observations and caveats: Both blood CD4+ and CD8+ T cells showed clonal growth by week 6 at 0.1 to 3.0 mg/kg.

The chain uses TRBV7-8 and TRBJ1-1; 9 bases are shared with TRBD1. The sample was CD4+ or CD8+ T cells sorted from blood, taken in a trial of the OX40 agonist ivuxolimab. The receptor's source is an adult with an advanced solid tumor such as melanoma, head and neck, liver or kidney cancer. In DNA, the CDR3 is TGTGCCAGCAGCCGGACAGGGGTCACTGAAGCTTTCTTT. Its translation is CASSRTGVTEAFF. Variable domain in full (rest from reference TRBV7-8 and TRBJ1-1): GAGVSQSPRYKVAKRGQDVALRCDPISGHVSLFWYQQALGQGPEFLTYFQNEAQLDKSGLPSDRFFAERPEGSVSTLKIQRTQQEDSAVYLCASSRTGVTEAFFGQGTRLTVV.